This TCR beta chain appears in the sequencing data of a study of T cell responses to AZD1222 COVID-19 vaccine. Assay used: immunoSEQ multiplex PCR; TCRdb lists only in-frame clones, some missing. In the table there are roughly 81,000 clones, just over 85% of which are singletons. For this clone: Its cognate antigen is unknown.

The CDR3 contains 14 residues. CDR1 is SGHNT, CDR2 YENEEA, per germline. Trimming removed 2 bases from V and 4 bases from J; junction bases left unmatched: 2. The study, taken as a whole, reports: CD4 TCRs covered the whole spike, strongest at regions 160-218 and 743-854. Repertoires in all cases were sampled only once the peak T cell response had passed.

This clonotype was obtained from an adult in good health. The sample in question was peripheral blood, obtained on day 0 of AZD1222 vaccination. The rearrangement uses TRBV11-3 and TRBJ2-5; 9 nucleotides align to TRBD2. The CDR3, as DNA: TGTGCCAGCAGCTTACAAGCGGGGGGAGAGACCCAGTACTTC. It translates to CASSLQAGGETQYF.